The entry that follows covers one T cell receptor beta chain sequence. Its specificity is not known. This sample stems from a study of T cell responses to AZD1222 COVID-19 vaccine. Study-wide points: Following two doses of AZD1222, Spike-specific TCR breadth and depth rose. In a largely white British group with more females than males, clonal diversity was possibly underestimated. Only a handful of AZD1222 recipients tested seropositive at baseline.

Assay: immunoSEQ multiplex PCR; the TCRdb copy retains only in-frame clones and omits some. The data hold around 120,000 clones, with 86% observed a single time. Pooled in the analysis were second doses at about 4 or about 12 weeks. This TCR was recovered from an adult who received the AZD1222 COVID-19 vaccine. The sequenced sample was peripheral blood, obtained 28 days after the second AZD1222 dose.

Here the CDR3 reads CASSTPGLTVSDTQYF. For the CDR3, the DNA is TGTGCCAGCAGCACCCCGGGACTGACAGTTTCAGATACGCAGTATTTT. The chain has TRBV6-2 or TRBV6-3 and TRBJ2-3, with D perhaps matching TRBD2 (6 bases). CDR3 length: 16 amino acids. Germline CDR1 MNHEY, CDR2 SVGEGT. V shed 6 bases and J shed 4 bases, with 20 bases lying between them.